This TCR beta chain appears in the sequencing data of a study of shared T cell receptors in the human thymus. Germline V CDR1 and CDR2: SGHAT, FQNNGV. This CDR3 region has 12 residues. Some clones are missing from TCRdb's copy, which holds only in-frame ones; the method was immunoSEQ multiplex PCR. Here the sample spans a few hundred thousand clones, just under 95% being singletons. The receptor comes from a human donor. The source material was thymocytes. The chain couples TRBV11-2 to TRBJ2-5, with D uncertain. The J call may be mistaken, given a closer DNA end match to TRBJ2-7. The CDR3 coding sequence is TGTGCCAGCAGCTTGGACGGATACGAGCAGTACTTC. Translated: CASSLDGYEQYF.